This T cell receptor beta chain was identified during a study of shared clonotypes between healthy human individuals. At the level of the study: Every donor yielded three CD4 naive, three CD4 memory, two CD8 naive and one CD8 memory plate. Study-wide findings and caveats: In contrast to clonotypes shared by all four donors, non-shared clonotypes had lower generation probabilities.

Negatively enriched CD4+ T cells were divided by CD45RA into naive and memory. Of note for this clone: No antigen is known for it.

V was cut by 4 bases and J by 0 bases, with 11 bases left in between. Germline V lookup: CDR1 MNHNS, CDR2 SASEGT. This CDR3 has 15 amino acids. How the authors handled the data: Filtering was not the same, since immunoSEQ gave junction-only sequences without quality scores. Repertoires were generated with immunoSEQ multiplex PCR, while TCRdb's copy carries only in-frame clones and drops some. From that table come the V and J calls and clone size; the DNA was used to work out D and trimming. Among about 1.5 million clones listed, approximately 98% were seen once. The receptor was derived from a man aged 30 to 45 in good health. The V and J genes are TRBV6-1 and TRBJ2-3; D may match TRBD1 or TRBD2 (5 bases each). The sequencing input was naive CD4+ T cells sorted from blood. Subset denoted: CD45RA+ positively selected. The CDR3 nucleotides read TGTGCCAGCAGTGTGTGGGACCAGAGCACAGATACGCAGTATTTT. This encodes CASSVWDQSTDTQYF.